The 21 T cell receptor beta chains in this list originate from one sample, sequenced in a study of T cells in Graves' hyperthyroidism and ophthalmopathy. Amplified TCR beta CDR3 regions came from RNA transcripts. Researchers ran a first-round RT-PCR on the TCR CDR3 using the HTBI primer set. One entry per CDR3 protein results from TCRdb running MiXCR on the multiplex PCR reads. Among under 350,000 distinct CDR3 sequences, about 18% were seen once, and the ten largest hold under 55%. Sequencing was carried out using blood. Receptor source: a woman aged 45-59 years with Graves' hyperthyroidism.

This clonotype was observed at least ten times. The chain combines TRBV2 with TRBJ1-5; tentative D call: TRBD1 (5 bases). The CDR3 totals 13 residues. In germline, CDR1 is SNHLY, CDR2 FYNNEI. The ends were cut back, 9 bases at V and 5 bases at J, with 14 bases in the middle. The CDR3 DNA is TGTGCCAGTGAGCGTGGCAGGGATCAGCCCCAGCATTTT. The encoded protein is CASERGRDQPQHF.

J is TRBJ1-1 and V is TRBV9; possibly TRBD1 for D (6 bases). The CDR3 covers 13 residues. Germline V gives CDR1 SGDLS, CDR2 YYNGEE. V was shortened by 3 bases and J by 5 bases, with 11 bases between the two germline ends. CDR3 nucleotides: TGTGCCAGCAGCGAACAGGGAATGACTGAAGCTTTCTTT. It is translated as CASSEQGMTEAFF.

This clonotype appeared many times. The V and J genes are TRBV11-2 and TRBJ1-6; D unresolved. The germline gives CDR1 SGHAT, CDR2 FQNNGV. The CDR3 has 13 amino acids. V lost 0 bases and J 13 bases, leaving 10 bases between the germline ends. CDR3 protein: CASSLDFGVPLHF. In DNA form, the CDR3 reads TGTGCCAGCAGCTTAGATTTTGGGGTTCCCCTCCACTTT. Supplemented by reference TRBV11-2 and TRBJ1-6, the full variable domain reads EAGVAQSPRYKIIEKRQSVAFWCNPISGHATLYWYQQILGQGPKLLIQFQNNGVVDDSQLPKDRFSAERLKGVDSTLKIQPAKLEDSAVYLCASSLDFGVPLHFGNGTRLTVT.

This clonotype was counted between two and nine times. The rearrangement joins TRBV20-1 to TRBJ1-5; 11 positions match TRBD1. This CDR3 region has 15 residues. Per the germline V gene, CDR1 is DFQATT and CDR2 is SNEGSKA (reference sequence). V dropped 6 bases and J dropped 4; count of bases not matched to a gene: 8. CDR3 in amino acids: CSARTGGPLNQPQHF. The DNA for the CDR3 is TGCAGTGCAAGGACAGGGGGCCCTTTGAATCAGCCCCAGCATTTT.

This clonotype was seen more than once but under ten times. The V and J genes are TRBV7-9 and TRBJ2-7; D remains unclear. The CDR3 contains 16 residues. The germline V gene encodes CDR1 SEHNR and CDR2 FQNEAQ (reference sequence). V lost 4 bases and J lost 2, with 18 bases in between. CDR3 residues: CASSSNPPGQAYEQYF. The CDR3 bases are TGTGCCAGCAGCTCCAACCCCCCCGGTCAGGCCTACGAGCAGTACTTC.

This clonotype was seen more than once but under ten times. V and J are TRBV28 and TRBJ2-3, with TRBD1 identical over 8 bases. J was trimmed by 4 bases and V by 4 bases; bases with no gene match: 7. The CDR3 is 15 residues long. Germline V gene data show CDR1 as MDHEN and CDR2 as SYDVKM. The CDR3 nucleotides read TGTGCCAGCAGTTATCAGGGGGCAGGTGCAGATACGCAGTATTTT. Amino acid sequence: CASSYQGAGADTQYF.

This clonotype has only a few counts. The chain is built from TRBV6-2 or TRBV6-3 and TRBJ2-3, with 9 positions matching TRBD1. J was trimmed by 2 bases and V by 0 bases; bases with no gene match: 12. The CDR3 has 19 amino acids. The germline V gene has CDR1 MNHEY and CDR2 SVGEGT. CDR3 protein: CASSYSNSKGQGHTDTQYF. The DNA of the CDR3 is TGTGCCAGCAGTTACTCGAATTCCAAGGGACAGGGACACACAGATACGCAGTATTTT.

The chain couples TRBV4-3 to TRBJ1-6; the D gene is possibly TRBD1 (6 bases). The CDR3 runs 12 residues. Trimming took off 10 bases at V and 10 bases at J, with 14 bases between the two ends. Germline V gene data show CDR1 as LGHNA and CDR2 as YSLEER. The CDR3: CATQGYGSPLHF. The CDR3 nucleotides are TGCGCCACCCAGGGGTACGGCTCACCCCTCCACTTT.

The V gene is TRBV29-1, the J gene TRBJ1-2; TRBD1 aligns across 9 bases. Germline assignment: CDR1 SQVTM and CDR2 ANQGSEA. The CDR3 covers 14 residues. The V segment lost 6 bases and the J segment 0 bases; nucleotides outside the gene matches: 5. The CDR3 nucleotides read TGCAGCGTGGTTGGACAGGGGACTAACTATGGCTACACCTTC. It is translated as CSVVGQGTNYGYTF. Using reference TRBV29-1 and TRBJ1-2 for the parts outside the CDR3, the full variable domain is SAVISQKPSRDICQRGTSLTIQCQVDSQVTMMFWYRQQPGQSLTLIATANQGSEATYESGFVIDKFPISRPNLTFSTLTVSNMSPEDSSIYLCSVVGQGTNYGYTFGSGTRLTVV.

The chain employs TRBV19 and TRBJ2-1, with 11 nucleotides matching TRBD2. In germline, CDR1 is LNHDA, CDR2 SQIVND (reference sequence). The CDR3 has 16 amino acids. Germline trimming cut 3 bases from V and 7 bases from J; bases unmatched to any gene: 8. As DNA, the CDR3 is TGTGCCAGTAGTATCCTAGCGGGGGGCGCTTATAATGAGCAGTTCTTC. As protein: CASSILAGGAYNEQFF.

A remark on this clonotype: Lacking the conserved final phenylalanine or tryptophan, this CDR3 likely reflects a read error. This chain connects TRBV12-3 or TRBV12-4 to TRBJ1-1, with D tentatively TRBD1 (6 bases). Trimming pared 3 bases from V and 1 base from J, leaving 9 bases between. CDR3 size: 14 residues. The CDR3 loop reads CASSLGAANTEAFL. CDR3 nucleotides: TGTGCCAGCAGTTTGGGGGCCGCGAACACTGAAGCTTTCCTT.

This clonotype occurred many times. The V gene is TRBV6-1, the J gene TRBJ2-1; 8 bases fit TRBD1. The CDR3 runs to 16 residues. Losses at the gene ends were 3 bases for V and 9 bases for J; bases not matched to a gene: 13. In germline, CDR1 is MNHNS, CDR2 SASEGT. CDR3 residues: CASSERGGQGSSEQFF. The CDR3 DNA reads TGTGCCAGCAGTGAGAGGGGAGGACAGGGCTCCAGTGAGCAGTTCTTC.

V gene TRBV27 combines with J gene TRBJ1-3; D not certain. In germline, CDR1 is MNHEY, CDR2 SMNVEV (reference sequence). This CDR3 contains 10 residues. V was clipped by 6 bases and J by 8 bases, with 5 bases between them. The CDR3 region is CASRNHTIYF. The CDR3 region has the DNA TGTGCCAGCAGGAACCACACCATATATTTT.

In its sample, this clonotype was seen once. J is TRBJ2-2 and V is TRBV19; D remains unclear. CDR3 length: 12 residues. Germline loops: CDR1 LNHDA, CDR2 SQIVND (reference sequence). V was clipped by 4 bases and J by 8 bases, with 8 bases between them. Written as DNA, the CDR3 is TGTGCCAGTAGTAGCAGCGAAGGGGAGCTGTTTTTT. Translating gives CASSSSEGELFF.

This clonotype was recorded a few times. This chain uses TRBV28 with TRBJ2-3, with 11 nucleotides matching TRBD2. The CDR3 extends over 19 amino acids. The V gene's germline CDR1 is MDHEN and CDR2 SYDVKM. J was trimmed by 3 bases and V by 4 bases; bases with no gene match: 15. The CDR3 spells CASSSPGLAGGHGTDTQYF. DNA of the CDR3: TGTGCCAGCAGTTCCCCCGGGTTAGCGGGAGGGCATGGTACAGATACGCAGTATTTT.

This clonotype has ten or more counts. The chain joins TRBV12-3 or TRBV12-4 to TRBJ2-3; 7 nucleotides line up with TRBD1. V lost 5 bases and J lost 5; bases outside the gene matches: 7. CDR3 length equals 14 residues. The CDR3 bases are TGTGCCAGCAGTCTATCGACAGGGCTAGATACGCAGTATTTT. Translated: CASSLSTGLDTQYF.

There are a few counts of this clonotype. V is TRBV28 and J is TRBJ1-5; a weak D match, TRBD1 (6 bases). V lost 6 bases to trimming and J lost 2 bases, with 20 bases between them. This CDR3 region has 17 residues. The germline gives CDR1 MDHEN, CDR2 SYDVKM. The CDR3 coding sequence is TGTGCCAGCAGCCCTATCCTTGAGGGGGGCGGCAATCAGCCCCAGCATTTT. Translating it yields CASSPILEGGGNQPQHF. Full variable domain (rest looked up from reference TRBV28 and TRBJ1-5): DVKVTQSSRYLVKRTGEKVFLECVQDMDHENMFWYRQDPGLGLRLIYFSYDVKMKEKGDIPEGYSVSREKKERFSLILESASTNQTSMYLCASSPILEGGGNQPQHFGDGTRLSIL.

This chain links TRBV3-1 with TRBJ2-2; D gene uncertain. The V end lost 5 bases, the J end lost 7 bases, and 8 bases lay between the germline ends. Germline V gene lookup returns CDR1 LGHDT and CDR2 YNNKEL (reference sequence). The CDR3 runs to 12 residues. CDR3 residues: CASSGLYGELFF. In DNA, the CDR3 is TGTGCCAGCAGCGGCCTGTACGGGGAGCTGTTTTTT.

This clonotype showed up many times. The V gene is TRBV6-1, the J gene TRBJ1-1, with 7 bases fitting TRBD1. Germline-derived CDR1 and CDR2 are MNHNS and SASEGT. Losses at the gene ends were 5 bases for V and 2 bases for J; bases not matched to a gene: 8. The length of the CDR3 is 15 residues. The CDR3 DNA sequence: TGTGCCAGCAGTTCGACGGGACAGTCCAACACTGAAGCTTTCTTT. It is translated as CASSSTGQSNTEAFF.

This chain joins TRBV5-4 and TRBJ2-2; tentative D call: TRBD2 (6 bases). The CDR3 runs 16 residues. V was shortened by 1 base and J by 0 bases, with 10 bases between the two germline ends. The germline gives CDR1 SGHNT, CDR2 YYREEE (reference sequence). Here the CDR3 reads CASSLWGGSNTGELFF. The CDR3, as DNA: TGTGCCAGCAGCTTGTGGGGAGGCTCGAACACCGGGGAGCTGTTTTTT.

The CDR3 DNA reads TGTGCCAGCAGAAGAAATCTTTGGGATGGCTACACCTTC. As protein: CASRRNLWDGYTF. The rearrangement uses TRBV12-3 or TRBV12-4 and TRBJ1-2; no reliable D call. CDR3 size: 13 residues. Trimming cost V 6 bases and J 6 bases, with 14 bases left between them.